The 18 T cell receptor beta chains listed next were all sequenced from one sample in a study of T cell repertoires in cytomegalovirus infection. TCRdb itself ran the reads through MiXCR, one entry per CDR3 protein. The table has about 600,000 distinct CDR3 sequences, approximately 24% seen once. Specimen: CD8+ T cells from PBMCs. The source is a human donor in good health (CMV status not recorded). Some clones in this sample may be carry-over from other donors' samples.

A word on this clonotype: The junction and the germline gene differ at one end; a read error may be behind it. This sequence joins TRBV7-1 and TRBJ1-2; 7 positions match TRBD1. TRBV7-1 is an ORF, and what it does is uncertain. The CDR3 extends over 17 amino acids. CDR3 bases: TGTGCCAGCAACTCCCGTGAGAGGGACAGCCCTAACTATGTCTACACCTTC. It encodes CASNSRERDSPNYVYTF.

The table lists this clonotype with many counts. The chain has TRBV7-2 and TRBJ2-4, with D perhaps TRBD1 (6 bases). This CDR3 has 16 amino acids. The germline V and J ends were trimmed by 4 bases and 0 bases, with 13 bases remaining between them. Germline V gene data show CDR1 as SGHTA and CDR2 as FQGNSA. CDR3 amino acids: CASSSGQKLAKNIQYF. The CDR3 DNA reads as TGTGCCAGCAGCTCGGGACAAAAACTAGCCAAAAACATTCAGTACTTC.

This clonotype occurred a few times. The V gene is TRBV2, the J gene TRBJ2-2; D might be TRBD1 or TRBD2, each matching 5 bases. This CDR3 contains 12 residues. The V gene lost 4 bases and the J gene lost 7 bases, with 7 bases spanning the gap. In germline, CDR1 is SNHLY, CDR2 FYNNEI. CDR3 nucleotide sequence: TGTGCCAGCAGTGGAGGGGACGGGGAGCTGTTTTTT. Amino acid sequence: CASSGGDGELFF.

V and J are TRBV19 and TRBJ1-5, with 10 bases that match TRBD1. Trimming removed 7 bases from V and 0 bases from J; junction bases left unmatched: 6. CDR3 length: 16 residues. The germline gives CDR1 LNHDA, CDR2 SQIVND (reference sequence). For the CDR3, the DNA is TGTGCCAGTAACCCCGGGACAGGGGATAGCAATCAGCCCCAGCATTTT. Protein product: CASNPGTGDSNQPQHF.

This clonotype was counted ten times or more. V usage is TRBV6-5 and J usage is TRBJ2-1, with TRBD1 matching over 7 bases. J was trimmed by 9 bases and V by 4 bases; bases with no gene match: 6. CDR1 and CDR2 (germline): MNHEY, SVGAGI. CDR3 length equals 13 residues. CDR3 nucleotide sequence: TGTGCCAGCAGTTTTACAGGGGCGGGTGAGCAGTTCTTC. It yields the protein CASSFTGAGEQFF.

This clonotype was seen a few times. J is TRBJ2-2 and V is TRBV5-1; no firm D call. This CDR3 contains 14 residues. The germline gives CDR1 SGHRS, CDR2 YFSETQ. Trimming shortened V by 1 base and J by 8 bases, and 12 bases separated the two germline ends. CDR3 sequence (DNA): TGCGCCAGCAGCTTGCGAGGAATTTCAGGGGAGCTGTTTTTT. The encoded protein is CASSLRGISGELFF.

This clonotype showed up just a few times. The rearrangement uses TRBV29-1 and TRBJ2-7; possible D gene TRBD1, 5 bases. V was clipped by 0 bases and J by 4 bases, with 10 bases between them. The CDR3 covers 13 residues. Germline CDR1 SQVTM, CDR2 ANQGSEA. The CDR3 sequence is CSVEDRDKYEQYF. For the CDR3, the DNA is TGCAGCGTTGAAGACAGGGATAAATACGAGCAGTACTTC.

In this sample, this clonotype turned up a few times. The rearrangement links TRBV12-5 to TRBJ2-5; 7 bases map to TRBD1. In germline, CDR1 is LGHNT, CDR2 FRNRAP. This CDR3 comprises 16 residues. J gave up 1 base and V 3 bases, and 8 bases lay outside the gene matches. CDR3 sequence (DNA): TGTGCTAGTGGTTTCGGCCCGGGACAGATCCAAGAGACCCAGTACTTC. It is translated as CASGFGPGQIQETQYF.

The V and J genes are TRBV20-1 and TRBJ1-2, with D possibly being TRBD1 (5 bases). The CDR3 covers 13 residues. The germline gives CDR1 DFQATT, CDR2 SNEGSKA (reference sequence). The chain's CDR3 is CSVTGAPNYGYTF. The CDR3 DNA follows: TGCAGCGTTACAGGAGCCCCTAACTATGGCTACACCTTC.

V is TRBV27 and J is TRBJ2-7; 9 nucleotides line up with TRBD1. From germline, CDR1 is MNHEY and CDR2 SMNVEV (reference sequence). The CDR3 runs to 15 residues. V trimming: 4 bases; J trimming: 2 bases; junction bases outside the gene matches: 6. The CDR3 DNA is TGTGCCAGCAGTTCCCGGGACAGGGATCCCTACGAGCAGTACGTC. Its translation: CASSSRDRDPYEQYV.

V and J are TRBV7-9 and TRBJ2-1; 10 nucleotides align to TRBD1. With 4 bases clipped from V and 5 bases from J, the junction kept 11 bases outside the gene matches. Germline V gene lookup returns CDR1 SEHNR and CDR2 FQNEAQ (reference sequence). CDR3 length: 17 residues. The CDR3 nucleotides are TGTGCCAGCAGCTCACCTTGGGACAGGGGATCGGACAATGAGCAGTTCTTC. This encodes CASSSPWDRGSDNEQFF. Complete variable domain (other parts from reference TRBV7-9 and TRBJ2-1): DTGVSQNPRHKITKRGQNVTFRCDPISEHNRLYWYRQTLGQGPEFLTYFQNEAQLEKSRLLSDRFSAERPKGSFSTLEIQRTEQGDSAMYLCASSSPWDRGSDNEQFFGPGTRLTVL.

This CDR3 reads CASSDPDRGQETQYF. CDR3 DNA: TGTGCCAGCAGCGATCCCGACAGGGGCCAAGAGACCCAGTACTTC. V usage is TRBV5-5 and J usage is TRBJ2-5; 8 positions match TRBD1. In germline, CDR1 is SGHKS, CDR2 YYEKEE (reference sequence). The CDR3 has 15 residues. The V segment lost 4 bases and the J segment 1 base; nucleotides outside the gene matches: 6.

This clonotype has only a few counts. V is TRBV20-1 and J is TRBJ2-7, with 8 bases that match TRBD2. The germline V gene has CDR1 DFQATT and CDR2 SNEGSKA (reference sequence). The CDR3 has 14 residues. Losses at the gene ends were 2 bases for V and 4 bases for J; bases not matched to a gene: 7. CDR3 DNA sequence: TGCAGTGCTAGACCCCGGGGGGGGGATTACGAGCAGTACTTC. Translating it yields CSARPRGGDYEQYF.

This chain links TRBV28 with TRBJ1-4; a possible D gene is TRBD1 (6 bases). Germline V lookup: CDR1 MDHEN, CDR2 SYDVKM. This CDR3 is 15 amino acids long. V was trimmed by 5 bases and J by 5 bases, leaving 15 bases between them. In DNA, the CDR3 is TGTGCCAGCAGTCCCCGGGGAGGGGGGAATGAAAAACTGTTTTTT. Translating gives CASSPRGGGNEKLFF.

This chain joins TRBV6-2 or TRBV6-3 and TRBJ1-2, with unresolved D. Germline V gives CDR1 MNHEY, CDR2 SVGEGT. The V end lost 4 bases, the J end lost 0 bases, and 15 bases lay between the germline ends. CDR3 size: 16 residues. CDR3 DNA sequence: TGTGCCAGCAGTTCCTTGACCCAATCTGCTAACTATGGCTACACCTTC. Its translation is CASSSLTQSANYGYTF.

Only a few counts were recorded for this clonotype. The V call is TRBV20-1, the J call TRBJ1-2, with D perhaps matching TRBD1 (5 bases). The CDR3 has 9 amino acids. V lost 5 bases and J 10 bases, leaving 8 bases between the germline ends. From germline, CDR1 is DFQATT and CDR2 SNEGSKA (reference sequence). The CDR3 is CSAGTFYTF. CDR3 DNA: TGCAGTGCTGGGACCTTCTACACCTTC.

This clonotype was observed a handful of times. V is TRBV28 and J is TRBJ2-7, with TRBD1 matching 8 bases. CDR1 and CDR2 (germline): MDHEN, SYDVKM. The CDR3 consists of 14 residues. Unmatched junction bases numbered 6, after V lost 4 bases and J lost 4 bases. The CDR3 nucleotides are TGTGCCAGCAGTTCCGGGACAGGCCCTTACGAGCAGTACTTC. Translating gives CASSSGTGPYEQYF.

The chain carries TRBV20-1 and TRBJ2-3; 8 bases align to TRBD1. The CDR3 has 17 amino acids. V shed 5 bases, J shed 0 bases, and the junction held 13 bases outside the gene matches. Germline CDR1 DFQATT, CDR2 SNEGSKA (reference sequence). The CDR3 nucleotides are TGCAGTGCTTTGACAGGGGCAACCTATCTGAGCACAGATACGCAGTATTTT. Its translation is CSALTGATYLSTDTQYF.